These 22 T cell receptor beta chains were sequenced from one sample in a study of T-cell memory formation after mild COVID-19. TCRdb re-derived calls from the 5' RACE reads in MiXCR, one entry per CDR3 protein. The profile shows approximately 60,000 distinct CDR3 sequences, less than 9.5% of them singletons. The sequenced sample was PBMCs or a T cell subset sorted from them (not recorded which). The receptors stem from a young man who had mild COVID-19 (a few samples of this study predate the infection). Cell type and time point are not known.

This clonotype came up a few times. V usage is TRBV3-1 and J usage is TRBJ2-7; 8 bases are a match to TRBD1. Germline CDR1 LGHDT, CDR2 YNNKEL (reference sequence). The trim removed 3 bases at V and 3 bases at J, leaving 4 bases unmatched. The CDR3 length is 14 residues. Here the CDR3 reads CASSQGTGGYEQYV. CDR3 DNA sequence: TGTGCCAGCAGCCAGGGTACAGGGGGCTACGAGCAGTACGTC.

V is TRBV5-1 and J is TRBJ1-2; 12 bases match TRBD1. The CDR3 length is 15 residues. In germline, CDR1 is SGHRS, CDR2 YFSETQ. Trimming cost V 4 bases and J 5 bases; bases outside gene matches: 6. CDR3 sequence reads: CASSAGQGAQYGYTF. The CDR3 coding sequence is TGCGCCAGCAGCGCGGGACAGGGGGCGCAATATGGCTACACCTTC. Full variable domain (outside the CDR3, taken from reference TRBV5-1 and TRBJ1-2): KAGVTQTPRYLIKTRGQQVTLSCSPISGHRSVSWYQQTPGQGLQFLFEYFSETQRNKGNFPGRFSGRQFSNSRSEMNVSTLELGDSALYLCASSAGQGAQYGYTFGSGTRLTVV.

This clonotype appeared a few times. The CDR3 here is CASTLTGGAGEKLFF. The DNA for the CDR3 is TGTGCCAGCACCTTAACAGGGGGCGCGGGTGAAAAACTGTTTTTT. This chain connects TRBV9 to TRBJ1-4; TRBD1 matches 9 bases. The CDR3 loop spans 15 amino acids. V lost 6 bases to trimming and J lost 7 bases; unmatched junction nucleotides: 10. Germline values: CDR1 SGDLS, CDR2 YYNGEE.

This sequence joins TRBV5-1 and TRBJ2-7, with no clear D. Germline CDR1 is SGHRS and CDR2 is YFSETQ. CDR3 length equals 13 residues. Trimming removed 5 bases from V and 3 bases from J, with 12 bases in between. As DNA, the CDR3 is TGCGCCAGCAGTATGATGGATAGCTACGAGCAGTACTTC. It is translated as CASSMMDSYEQYF.

This clonotype was seen a few times. The chain joins TRBV6-1 to TRBJ2-2; D is undetermined. The CDR3 sequence is 15 residues long. Germline V gives CDR1 MNHNS, CDR2 SASEGT. V lost 3 bases and J 6 bases, leaving 14 bases between the germline ends. The CDR3 sequence: CASSDRAGPPGELFF. The CDR3, as DNA: TGTGCCAGCAGTGATAGAGCAGGCCCTCCCGGGGAGCTGTTTTTT.

V and J are TRBV4-1 and TRBJ1-1; no clear D gene. V was pared by 4 bases and J by 0 bases, with 9 bases between. The CDR3 sequence is 14 residues long. Germline CDR1 is MGHRA and CDR2 is YSYEKL. The CDR3, as DNA: TGCGCCAGCAGCCCTAGAGCTTTGAACACTGAAGCTTTCTTT. Translating gives CASSPRALNTEAFF.

A note on this clonotype: Being one base from a much bigger clone, this may be a read error. The V call is TRBV28, the J call TRBJ2-3, with 7 bases that match TRBD1. This CDR3 spans 13 amino acids. Germline V gene data show CDR1 as MDHEN and CDR2 as SYDVKM. CDR3 sequence (DNA): TGTGCCAGCAGTCAAGAAGGGACAGATAGGCAGTATTTT. As protein: CASSQEGTDRQYF. Drawing the rest from reference TRBV28 and TRBJ2-3, the complete variable domain is DVKVTQSSRYLVKRTGEKVFLECVQDMDHENMFWYRQDPGLGLRLIYFSYDVKMKEKGDIPEGYSVSREKKERFSLILESASTNQTSMYLCASSQEGTDRQYFGPGTRLTVL.

CDR3 loop: CASSLDVPGQGETQYF. CDR3 sequence (DNA): TGCGCCAGCAGCTTGGACGTTCCGGGACAGGGGGAGACCCAGTACTTC. The chain joins TRBV5-1 to TRBJ2-5, with 10 bases identical to TRBD1. The length of the CDR3 is 16 residues. The V and J ends lost 0 bases and 5 bases, in that order; junction bases with no gene match: 7. CDR1 and CDR2 from the germline V gene are SGHRS and YFSETQ. Using reference TRBV5-1 and TRBJ2-5 for the parts outside the CDR3, the full variable domain is KAGVTQTPRYLIKTRGQQVTLSCSPISGHRSVSWYQQTPGQGLQFLFEYFSETQRNKGNFPGRFSGRQFSNSRSEMNVSTLELGDSALYLCASSLDVPGQGETQYFGPGTRLLVL.

This chain links TRBV20-1 with TRBJ2-2, with D perhaps matching TRBD1 (6 bases). The CDR3 totals 15 residues. Trimming cost V 1 base and J 1 base, with 10 bases left between them. The germline V gene encodes CDR1 DFQATT and CDR2 SNEGSKA (reference sequence). The CDR3 sequence: CSARAGQRNTGELFF. The CDR3 coding sequence is TGCAGTGCTAGAGCGGGACAAAGGAACACCGGGGAGCTGTTTTTT.

This chain connects TRBV30 to TRBJ2-1; TRBD1 might be the D (7 bases). This CDR3 has 14 residues. The germline V and J ends were trimmed by 2 bases and 6 bases, with 14 bases remaining between them. Germline values: CDR1 GTSNPN, CDR2 SVGIG (reference sequence). The CDR3 bases are TGTGCCTGGAGTTCAGGGGGGCTCGTCAATGAGCAGTTCTTC. Translating it yields CAWSSGGLVNEQFF.

The chain employs TRBV20-1 and TRBJ1-1, with unresolved D. Germline CDR1 and CDR2: DFQATT and SNEGSKA (reference sequence). V was pared by 0 bases and J by 0 bases, with 5 bases between. The CDR3 covers 13 residues. The CDR3 here is CSAREPVNTEAFF. For the CDR3, the DNA is TGCAGTGCTAGAGAACCGGTGAACACTGAAGCTTTCTTT.

The chain uses TRBV5-5 and TRBJ1-4, with D maybe TRBD1 (6 bases). The germline V gene encodes CDR1 SGHKS and CDR2 YYEKEE (reference sequence). Trimming left V 5 bases short and J 4 bases short, with 12 bases between. This CDR3 region has 14 residues. DNA for the CDR3: TGTGCCAGCAGTGGGGGGGGCGTTAATGAAAAACTGTTTTTT. Its protein product is CASSGGGVNEKLFF.

The rearrangement joins TRBV7-2 to TRBJ1-6; 10 bases align to TRBD1. J gave up 12 bases and V 5 bases, and 7 bases lay outside the gene matches. CDR3 length equals 14 residues. Germline V gives CDR1 SGHTA, CDR2 FQGNSA. CDR3 bases: TGTGCCAGCAGCAGCGGGACAGGGGAATTACCCCTCCACTTT. As protein: CASSSGTGELPLHF.

A few counts support this clonotype. This chain joins TRBV20-1 and TRBJ1-2; no reliable D call. This CDR3 has 14 amino acids. V dropped 6 bases and J dropped 13 bases, with 27 bases sitting between them. Germline lookup yields CDR1 DFQATT and CDR2 SNEGSKA (reference sequence). Written as DNA, the CDR3 is TGCAGTGCATCCCCCGAGGTCGGACCTCTAGCTTTCACCTTC. Translated, it gives CSASPEVGPLAFTF.

This clonotype was detected ten times or more. The chain combines TRBV5-1 with TRBJ2-7; 8 bases are a match to TRBD1. The germline V gene has CDR1 SGHRS and CDR2 YFSETQ. This CDR3 has 18 amino acids. J gave up 3 bases and V 6 bases, and 20 bases lay outside the gene matches. This CDR3 reads CASKDRTGISFGYYEQYV. In nucleotides, the CDR3 is TGCGCCAGCAAGGACCGGACAGGGATTTCCTTTGGGTACTACGAGCAGTACGTC.

This chain links TRBV6-2 or TRBV6-3 with TRBJ1-6; D not certain. The germline CDR1 and CDR2 sequences are MNHEY and SVGEGT. The length of the CDR3 is 12 residues. V dropped 6 bases and J dropped 9 bases, with 9 bases sitting between them. The CDR3 DNA sequence: TGTGCCAGCAGCTTGCAAGCTTCACCCCTCCACTTT. As protein: CASSLQASPLHF.

The chain links TRBV18 to TRBJ1-1, with a tentative D call TRBD1 (5 bases). In germline, CDR1 is KGHSH, CDR2 LQKENI. The CDR3 is 12 amino acids. The V and J ends lost 3 bases and 8 bases respectively, with 10 bases between them. CDR3 nucleotides: TGTGCCAGCTCACCTCTCCGGGGGGAAGCTTTCTTT. It specifies CASSPLRGEAFF.

V gene TRBV7-2 combines with J gene TRBJ2-5; D is unresolved. Germline V gene sequence: CDR1 SGHTA, CDR2 FQGNSA. Deletions cut 0 bases from V and 1 base from J, with 6 bases between. This CDR3 has 14 amino acids. The CDR3 sequence is CASSLASVQETQYF. CDR3 DNA: TGTGCCAGCAGCTTAGCTTCAGTCCAAGAGACCCAGTACTTC.

In its sample, this clonotype was seen a few times. The chain uses TRBV7-8 and TRBJ2-2; possible D gene TRBD2, 6 bases. The CDR3 has 14 residues. Germline V CDR1 and CDR2: SGHVS, FQNEAQ. V was clipped by 8 bases and J by 8 bases, with 18 bases between them. DNA of the CDR3: TGTGCCAGCCGAAGCCGGACTAACGTGGGGGAGCTGTTTTTT. The encoded protein is CASRSRTNVGELFF.

As for this clonotype: This may stem from a read error, because a much larger clone lies one nucleotide away. The genes are TRBV5-1 and TRBJ2-1; 13 positions agree with TRBD2. The CDR3 is made up of 14 amino acids. V trimming: 4 bases; J trimming: 10 bases; junction bases outside the gene matches: 5. The germline V gene encodes CDR1 SGHRS and CDR2 YFSETQ. In nucleotides, the CDR3 is TGCGCCAGCAGCACTACTAGCGGGGGGGCAGAGCAGTTCTTC. This encodes CASSTTSGGAEQFF.

This clonotype was seen only a few times. The gene calls are TRBV5-1 and TRBJ1-1, with TRBD1 matching 7 bases. Germline CDR1 reads SGHRS; CDR2 reads YFSETQ. The V gene end was trimmed by 2 bases and the J gene end by 11 bases; junction bases not matched to a gene: 9. CDR3 length equals 13 residues. CDR3 sequence: CASSLTGERSAFF. In DNA form, the CDR3 reads TGCGCCAGCAGCTTAACAGGGGAACGAAGCGCTTTCTTT.

J is TRBJ2-1 and V is TRBV20-1, with 7 bases fitting TRBD2. With 6 bases clipped from V and 5 bases from J, the junction kept 13 bases outside the gene matches. The CDR3 extends over 15 amino acids. Germline V gene data show CDR1 as DFQATT and CDR2 as SNEGSKA (reference sequence). Here the CDR3 reads CSAPKPGLPNNEQFF. As DNA, the CDR3 is TGCAGTGCCCCTAAGCCGGGACTACCCAACAATGAGCAGTTCTTC.